The clone carrying this TCR beta chain has only one observation. Its matching antigen is unknown. This CDR3 contains 12 residues. Looked up from germline, CDR1 is MNHEY and CDR2 is SVGAGI. Trimming left V 6 bases short and J 8 bases short, with 11 bases between. Clones were sequenced by immunoSEQ multiplex PCR, and TCRdb holds only the in-frame ones, with some missing. The data contain approximately 22,000 clones, about nine tenths of them singletons. This entry is derived from a study of T cell repertoires and Cas9 in healthy adults. On the study more broadly: Characterization of SpCas9-reactive CD4 and CD8 T cells covered multi-effector potency, cytotoxicity and lineage.

General study findings and limits: SpCas9-reactive regulatory T cells reportedly mitigated SpCas9-reactive effector T cells in vitro.

What was sequenced was CD4+ effector T cells (CD127+, CD25-, CD137-, CD154-) from PBMCs; culture status not recorded. This TCR derives from a human donor in good health. The chain uses TRBV6-5 and TRBJ2-1; D is unresolved. The CDR3: CASSRVGYEQFF. CDR3 bases: TGTGCCAGCAGCCGTGTTGGCTATGAGCAGTTCTTC.